Reported below is one T cell receptor (beta chain). Its matching antigen is unknown. The sample comes from a study of post-analysis software for immune sequencing data. CDR3 length equals 17 residues. V trimming: 2 bases; J trimming: 0 bases; junction bases outside the gene matches: 9. From germline, CDR1 is LGHNT and CDR2 FRNRAP. Sequencing libraries made from TCR beta cDNA carried unique molecular identifiers. TCRdb reanalysed the PCR reads using MiXCR and keeps one entry per CDR3 protein. There are about 810,000 distinct CDR3 sequences in the sample; approximately 50% occur only once, and approximately 4.5% lies in the top ten. Findings of the study overall: The study found significantly lower normalized Chao1 diversity in multiple sclerosis patients than in controls. Compared with controls, patients had more of about 5 TRBV segments, including TRBV5-6, TRBV5-1 and TRBV20-1.

The rearrangement joins TRBV12-5 to TRBJ2-7, with TRBD1 matching over 8 bases. The clonotype originates from a girl between 5 and 17 years old with multiple sclerosis. The sequencing sample was made of blood. The CDR3 reads CASGLPDRGPSSYEQYF. The CDR3 nucleotides are TGTGCTAGTGGTTTGCCAGACAGGGGCCCTAGCTCCTACGAGCAGTACTTC.